What follows are 11 T cell receptor beta chains derived from one specimen sequenced in a study of blood T cell repertoires in COVID-19. Sequencing was performed with immunoSEQ multiplex PCR; in TCRdb, only in-frame clones are kept and a portion is missing. This sample carries around 250,000 clones, roughly 84% of them seen once, and the ten largest clones take approximately 1.5%. Input material: peripheral blood. The receptors derive from a woman aged 35 to 49 who had recovered from COVID-19.

This chain links TRBV5-1 with TRBJ2-3; 9 bases fit TRBD1. The CDR3 covers 16 residues. Trimming removed 4 bases from V and 2 bases from J; junction bases left unmatched: 8. Per germline, CDR1 SGHRS and CDR2 YFSETQ. This CDR3 is CASSLGTGLDTDTQYF. DNA for the CDR3: TGCGCCAGCAGCCTAGGGACAGGGCTCGACACAGATACGCAGTATTTT.

This clone showed up just once. This chain uses TRBV19 with TRBJ1-5, with 11 bases that match TRBD1. Germline CDR1 reads LNHDA; CDR2 reads SQIVND (reference sequence). The ends lost 5 bases at V and 3 bases at J; junction bases unmatched: 6. This CDR3 has 16 amino acids. The CDR3 here is CASSGTGGINNQPQHF. The CDR3, as DNA: TGTGCCAGTAGTGGGACAGGGGGTATCAACAATCAGCCCCAGCATTTT.

The genes are TRBV9 and TRBJ1-6; tentative D call: TRBD1 (6 bases). V dropped 2 bases and J dropped 8 bases, with 11 bases sitting between them. CDR3 length: 14 amino acids. Germline CDR1 and CDR2: SGDLS and YYNGEE. The CDR3 is CASSVGQLYSPLHF. CDR3 nucleotide sequence: TGTGCCAGCAGCGTTGGACAGCTGTATTCACCCCTCCACTTT.

This chain joins TRBV6-5 and TRBJ1-3, with 7 bases fitting TRBD1. The CDR3 covers 15 residues. CDR1 MNHEY and CDR2 SVGAGI come from the germline V gene. The V gene end was trimmed by 5 bases and the J gene end by 0 bases; junction bases not matched to a gene: 4. This CDR3 is CASSKDRRSGNTIYF. Written as DNA, the CDR3 is TGTGCCAGCAGTAAGGACAGGCGCTCTGGAAACACCATATATTTT.

The chain links TRBV12-3 or TRBV12-4 to TRBJ2-3; D gene ambiguous. V lost 5 bases and J lost 6, with 9 bases in between. This CDR3 is 12 amino acids long. As DNA, the CDR3 is TGTGCCAGCAGTCCGCAGTGGGATACGCAGTATTTT. It is translated as CASSPQWDTQYF.

This clone showed up just a few times. The chain has TRBV7-9 and TRBJ1-6; D gene uncertain. V was pared by 4 bases and J by 12 bases, with 7 bases between. Germline CDR1 SEHNR, CDR2 FQNEAQ (reference sequence). The CDR3 has 11 residues. This chain's CDR3 is CASSSLEPLHF. The DNA of the CDR3 is TGTGCCAGCAGCTCCCTAGAACCCCTCCACTTT.

The chain has TRBV28 and TRBJ1-6; D is uncertain. Germline loops: CDR1 MDHEN, CDR2 SYDVKM. V lost 6 bases, J lost 12 bases, and 12 bases lay in between. The CDR3 loop spans 12 amino acids. The CDR3 region has the DNA TGTGCCAGCAGGACTGGATCCATACCCCTCCACTTT. Encoded protein: CASRTGSIPLHF. The full variable domain, in which reference TRBV28 and TRBJ1-6 provide the parts outside the CDR3, is DVKVTQSSRYLVKRTGEKVFLECVQDMDHENMFWYRQDPGLGLRLIYFSYDVKMKEKGDIPEGYSVSREKKERFSLILESASTNQTSMYLCASRTGSIPLHFGNGTRLTVT.

About this clone itself: Other DNA sequences in this sample translate to the same CDR3. The chain combines TRBV5-1 with TRBJ2-7; D is uncertain. Germline V CDR1 and CDR2: SGHRS, YFSETQ. Trimming took off 0 bases at V and 0 bases at J, with 4 bases between the two ends. This CDR3 is 13 amino acids long. The CDR3: CASSLGSSYEQYF. In DNA, the CDR3 is TGCGCCAGCAGCTTGGGGAGCTCCTACGAGCAGTACTTC. Full variable domain (outside the CDR3, taken from reference TRBV5-1 and TRBJ2-7): KAGVTQTPRYLIKTRGQQVTLSCSPISGHRSVSWYQQTPGQGLQFLFEYFSETQRNKGNFPGRFSGRQFSNSRSEMNVSTLELGDSALYLCASSLGSSYEQYFGPGTRLTVT.

The chain couples TRBV7-6 to TRBJ2-2, with 11 bases that match TRBD2. Trimming at V came to 5 bases and at J to 6 bases, leaving 8 bases not matched to a gene. The V gene's germline CDR1 is SGHVS and CDR2 FNYEAQ. CDR3 size: 16 residues. CDR3 nucleotides: TGTGCCAGCAGCCGCCCTAGCGGGGGGTTATCCGGGGAGCTGTTTTTT. Amino acids: CASSRPSGGLSGELFF.

This clone was recorded only once. The gene calls are TRBV7-3 and TRBJ1-1; 7 bases agree with TRBD1. Looked up from germline, CDR1 is SGHTA and CDR2 is FQGTGA. The CDR3 runs to 15 residues. V shed 6 bases, J shed 0 bases, and the junction held 7 bases outside the gene matches. The CDR3 sequence is CASSRWDSLNTEAFF. The CDR3 DNA reads as TGTGCCAGCAGTCGCTGGGACAGCCTGAACACTGAAGCTTTCTTT.

This clone was picked up one time. This rearrangement joins TRBV12-3 or TRBV12-4 to TRBJ1-6, with D perhaps TRBD1 (6 bases). This CDR3 is 13 amino acids long. V was clipped by 5 bases and J by 10 bases, with 12 bases between them. The CDR3 bases are TGTGCCAGCAGTAGCACCAGGGGCTCACCCCTCCACTTT. Translation gives CASSSTRGSPLHF.